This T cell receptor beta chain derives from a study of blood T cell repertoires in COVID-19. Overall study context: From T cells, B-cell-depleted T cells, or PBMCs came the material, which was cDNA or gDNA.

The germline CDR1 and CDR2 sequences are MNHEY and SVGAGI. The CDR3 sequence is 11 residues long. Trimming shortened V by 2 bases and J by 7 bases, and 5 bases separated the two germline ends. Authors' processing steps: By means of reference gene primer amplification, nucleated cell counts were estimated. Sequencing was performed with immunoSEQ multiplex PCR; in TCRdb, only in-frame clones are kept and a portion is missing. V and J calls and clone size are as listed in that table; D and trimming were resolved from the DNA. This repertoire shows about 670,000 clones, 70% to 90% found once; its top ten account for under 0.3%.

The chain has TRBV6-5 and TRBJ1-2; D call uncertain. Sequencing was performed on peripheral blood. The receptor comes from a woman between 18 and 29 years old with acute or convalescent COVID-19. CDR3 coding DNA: TGTGCCAGCAGTTACCGGGGTGGCTACACCTTC. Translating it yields CASSYRGGYTF.